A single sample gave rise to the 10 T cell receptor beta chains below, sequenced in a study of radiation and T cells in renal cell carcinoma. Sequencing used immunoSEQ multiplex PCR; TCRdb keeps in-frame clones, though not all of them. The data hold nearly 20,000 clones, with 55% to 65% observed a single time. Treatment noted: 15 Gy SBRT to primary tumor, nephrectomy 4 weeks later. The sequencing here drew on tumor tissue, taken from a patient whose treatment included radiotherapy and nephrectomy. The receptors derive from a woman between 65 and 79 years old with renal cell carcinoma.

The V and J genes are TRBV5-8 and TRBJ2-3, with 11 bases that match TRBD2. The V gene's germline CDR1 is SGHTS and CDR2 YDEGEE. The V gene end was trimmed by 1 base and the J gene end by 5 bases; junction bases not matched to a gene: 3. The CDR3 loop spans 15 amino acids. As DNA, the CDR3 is TGTGCCAGCAGCTTGAGTCTAGCGGGGGGAGATACGCAGTATTTT. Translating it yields CASSLSLAGGDTQYF.

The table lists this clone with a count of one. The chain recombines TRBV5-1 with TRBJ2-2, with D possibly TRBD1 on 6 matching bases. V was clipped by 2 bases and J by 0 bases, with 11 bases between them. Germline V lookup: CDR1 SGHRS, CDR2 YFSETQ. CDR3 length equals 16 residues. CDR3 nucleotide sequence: TGCGCCAGCAGCTTCGGACAGACCGCGAACACCGGGGAGCTGTTTTTT. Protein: CASSFGQTANTGELFF.

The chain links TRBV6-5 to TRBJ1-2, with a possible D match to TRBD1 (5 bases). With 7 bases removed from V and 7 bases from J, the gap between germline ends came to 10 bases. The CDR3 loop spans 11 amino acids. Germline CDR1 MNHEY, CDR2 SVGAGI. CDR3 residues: CASTKGSGYTF. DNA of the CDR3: TGTGCCAGCACTAAGGGGTCTGGCTACACCTTC.

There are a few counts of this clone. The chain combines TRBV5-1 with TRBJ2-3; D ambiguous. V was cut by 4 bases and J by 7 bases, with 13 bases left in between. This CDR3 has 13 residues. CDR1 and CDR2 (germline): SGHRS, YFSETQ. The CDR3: CASSLVVGNTQYF. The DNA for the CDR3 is TGCGCCAGCAGCCTTGTGGTGGGCAATACGCAGTATTTT. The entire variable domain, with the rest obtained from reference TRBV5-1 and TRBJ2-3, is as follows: KAGVTQTPRYLIKTRGQQVTLSCSPISGHRSVSWYQQTPGQGLQFLFEYFSETQRNKGNFPGRFSGRQFSNSRSEMNVSTLELGDSALYLCASSLVVGNTQYFGPGTRLTVL.

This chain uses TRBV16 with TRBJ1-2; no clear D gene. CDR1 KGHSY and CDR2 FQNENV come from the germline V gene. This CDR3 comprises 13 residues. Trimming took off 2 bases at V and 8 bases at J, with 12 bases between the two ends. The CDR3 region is CASSQETQRGYTF. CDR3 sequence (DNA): TGTGCCAGCAGCCAAGAAACACAGAGGGGCTACACCTTC.

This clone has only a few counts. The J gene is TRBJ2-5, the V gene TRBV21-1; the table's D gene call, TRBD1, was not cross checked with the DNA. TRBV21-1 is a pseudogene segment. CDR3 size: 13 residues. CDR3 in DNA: TGTGCCAGCGTCCCCAGGCAGTTGGAGACCCAGTACTTC. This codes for CASVPRQLETQYF.

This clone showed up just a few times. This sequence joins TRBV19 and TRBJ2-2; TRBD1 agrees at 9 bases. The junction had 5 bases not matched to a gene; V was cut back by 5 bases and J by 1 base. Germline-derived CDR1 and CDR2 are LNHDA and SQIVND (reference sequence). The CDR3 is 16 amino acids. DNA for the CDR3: TGTGCCAGTAGTGCTAAGGGACAGGGGAACACCGGGGAGCTGTTTTTT. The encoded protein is CASSAKGQGNTGELFF.

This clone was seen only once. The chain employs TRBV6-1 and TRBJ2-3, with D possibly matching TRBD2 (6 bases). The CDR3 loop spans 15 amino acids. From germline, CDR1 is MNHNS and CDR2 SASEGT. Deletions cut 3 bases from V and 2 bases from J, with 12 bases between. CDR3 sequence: CASSEGAGYTDTQYF. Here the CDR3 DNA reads TGTGCCAGCAGTGAGGGAGCGGGCTACACAGATACGCAGTATTTT.

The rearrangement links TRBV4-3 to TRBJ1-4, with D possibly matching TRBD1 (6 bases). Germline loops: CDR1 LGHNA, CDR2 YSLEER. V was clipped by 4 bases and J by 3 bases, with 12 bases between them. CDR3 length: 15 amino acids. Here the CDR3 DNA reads TGCGCCAGCAGCCTCGGGGGGCTTGCTAATGAAAAACTGTTTTTT. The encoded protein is CASSLGGLANEKLFF.

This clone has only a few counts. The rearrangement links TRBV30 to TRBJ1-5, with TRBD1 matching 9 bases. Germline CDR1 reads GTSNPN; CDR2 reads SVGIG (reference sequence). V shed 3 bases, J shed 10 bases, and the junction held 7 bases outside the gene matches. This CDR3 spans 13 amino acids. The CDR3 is CAWRGQGSSPQHF. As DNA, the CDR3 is TGTGCCTGGAGGGGACAGGGAAGTAGCCCCCAGCATTTT. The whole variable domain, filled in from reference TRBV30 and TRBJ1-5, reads SQTIHQWPATLVQPVGSPLSLECTVEGTSNPNLYWYRQAAGRGLQLLFYSVGIGQISSEVPQNLSASRPQDRQFILSSKKLLLSDSGFYLCAWRGQGSSPQHFGDGTRLSIL.